Sequencing of this T cell receptor beta chain was carried out in a study of response to subunit inactivated influenza vaccine. The CDR3 contains 15 residues. V lost 5 bases, J lost 3 bases, and 8 bases stayed unmatched. The germline V gene has CDR1 SEHNR and CDR2 FQNEAQ (reference sequence). General study findings and limits: Each seasonal influenza vaccination recruits few new T cells, the authors suggested.

With regard to this clonotype: Its specificity is unknown.

In TCRdb, the RT-PCR reads were re-called with MiXCR into one record per CDR3 protein. This repertoire shows around 490,000 distinct CDR3 sequences, 6.5% to 8% found once; its top ten account for 10% to 15%. The rearrangement joins TRBV7-9 to TRBJ2-7, with 9 bases lining up with TRBD1. The receptor's source is a man aged 50 to 69 who received an inactivated influenza vaccine. The material sequenced was PBMCs from blood, taken 23 to 25 months after vaccination. As DNA, the CDR3 is TGTGCCAGCAGCCCCAACAGGGGGCTAAACTACGAGCAGTACTTC. This gives the protein CASSPNRGLNYEQYF.